The 7 T cell receptor beta chains listed next were all sequenced from one sample in a study of cytomegalovirus exposure and HLA in healthy donors. PCR employed 60 Vbeta and 13 Jbeta primers. Assay used: immunoSEQ multiplex PCR; TCRdb lists only in-frame clones, some missing. Of about 130,000 clones in the sample, about 85% were seen once. Sequencing input: PBMCs. The receptors derive from a boy aged 5-17 years in good health and CMV-seronegative.

Regarding this clone: Additional DNA sequences in this sample encode the identical CDR3. The chain uses TRBV7-2 and TRBJ1-2; D gene ambiguous. V was clipped by 1 base and J by 2 bases, with 5 bases between them. From germline, CDR1 is SGHTA and CDR2 FQGNSA. The CDR3 spans 13 residues. The CDR3 loop reads CASSLGQNYGYTF. The CDR3 nucleotides are TGTGCCAGCAGCTTAGGGCAGAACTATGGCTACACCTTC.

This clone has just a few counts. The chain has TRBV6-1 and TRBJ1-4, with unresolved D. Germline V gives CDR1 MNHNS, CDR2 SASEGT. The CDR3 is 14 residues long. V lost 3 bases and J 8 bases, leaving 13 bases between the germline ends. The CDR3 reads CASSEEGWGEKLFF. The CDR3 nucleotides are TGTGCCAGCAGTGAGGAGGGTTGGGGAGAAAAACTGTTTTTT.

The genes are TRBV5-1 and TRBJ2-7, with TRBD2 identical over 10 bases. The CDR3 extends over 17 amino acids. From germline, CDR1 is SGHRS and CDR2 YFSETQ. After removal of 4 bases from V and 4 bases from J, the junction contained 14 bases not matched to a gene. CDR3 residues: CASSLTGAGLATYEQYF. CDR3 nucleotide sequence: TGCGCCAGCAGCCTAACAGGTGCGGGACTAGCGACGTACGAGCAGTACTTC.

The chain couples TRBV29-1 to TRBJ1-2; TRBD1 is a possible D gene (6 bases). The CDR3 runs 12 residues. CDR1 and CDR2 from the germline V gene are SQVTM and ANQGSEA. V dropped 6 bases and J dropped 4 bases, with 12 bases sitting between them. CDR3 sequence (DNA): TGCAGCGTGGGGGGGGCAGGCTATGGCTACACCTTC. This encodes CSVGGAGYGYTF.

The chain employs TRBV4-2 and TRBJ2-1, with a tentative D call TRBD2 (6 bases). CDR3 length equals 15 residues. V gave up 4 bases and J gave up 7 bases, with 17 bases separating them. Germline V lookup: CDR1 LGHNA, CDR2 YNFKEQ. This CDR3 is CASSPSRDFKNEQFF. Written as DNA, the CDR3 is TGTGCCAGCAGCCCAAGCCGGGACTTTAAGAATGAGCAGTTCTTC.

J is TRBJ2-1 and V is TRBV9; the match to TRBD2 covers 8 bases. This CDR3 is 15 amino acids long. Germline V CDR1 and CDR2: SGDLS, YYNGEE. With 3 bases clipped from V and 7 bases from J, the junction kept 9 bases outside the gene matches. The CDR3 DNA sequence: TGTGCCAGCAGCGCAGACGGACTAGCAGGTAATGAGCAGTTCTTC. Translating gives CASSADGLAGNEQFF.

The rearrangement links TRBV7-6 to TRBJ2-3; TRBD2 is a possible D gene (5 bases). The germline gives CDR1 SGHVS, CDR2 FNYEAQ. Trimming left V 5 bases short and J 2 bases short, with 11 bases between. The CDR3 consists of 14 residues. CDR3 nucleotide sequence: TGTGCCAGCAGCGACGGACTGGCCACAGATACGCAGTATTTT. As protein: CASSDGLATDTQYF.